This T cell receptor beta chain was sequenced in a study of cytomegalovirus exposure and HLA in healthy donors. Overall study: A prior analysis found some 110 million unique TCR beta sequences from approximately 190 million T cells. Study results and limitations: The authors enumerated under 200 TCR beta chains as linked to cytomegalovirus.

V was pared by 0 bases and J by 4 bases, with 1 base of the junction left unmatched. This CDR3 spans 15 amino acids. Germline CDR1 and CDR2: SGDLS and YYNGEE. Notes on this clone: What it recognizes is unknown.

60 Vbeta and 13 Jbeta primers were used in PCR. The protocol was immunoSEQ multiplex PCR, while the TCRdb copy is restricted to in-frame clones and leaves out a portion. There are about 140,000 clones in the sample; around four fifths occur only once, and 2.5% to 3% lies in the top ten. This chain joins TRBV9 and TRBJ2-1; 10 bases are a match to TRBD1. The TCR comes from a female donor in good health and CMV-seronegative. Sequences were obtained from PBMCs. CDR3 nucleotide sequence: TGTGCCAGCAGCGTAGCGGGACAGGGGTACAATGAGCAGTTCTTC. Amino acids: CASSVAGQGYNEQFF.